This TCR beta chain was obtained from a study of blood T cells in healthy people across ages. Study-level points and caveats: Age advanced and TCR beta diversity per million T cells fell, roughly linearly. Without sorted subsets, naive and antigen-experienced compartments could not be conclusively compared. Versus aged donors, long-lived donors had higher diversity and more naive CD4+ cells.

Germline V gives CDR1 MNHNS, CDR2 SASEGT. CDR3 length: 10 residues. The germline V and J ends were trimmed by 7 bases and 5 bases, with 0 bases remaining between them. Sample-barcoded 5' priming and a J-beta primer mix drove a second PCR of roughly 7 to 11 cycles. Template switching added a 12-random-nucleotide identifier to every cDNA molecule. MiXCR, applied by TCRdb to the 5' RACE reads, yields one record per CDR3 protein. The sample has around 670,000 distinct CDR3 sequences, roughly 31% seen once; the top ten hold 15% to 19%. As concerns this clonotype: Its target is unknown.

The rearrangement joins TRBV6-1 to TRBJ1-6; D gene ambiguous. This sequence was found in an elderly woman in good health. Source material: blood. The CDR3 nucleotides are TGTGCCAGCAATAATTCACCCCTCCACTTT. It specifies CASNNSPLHF.